A single T cell receptor (beta chain) is shown here with its context. Its antigen is unidentified. This sample stems from a study of T cells after yellow fever vaccination. Study-wide results and caveats: Abundant clonotypes (contaminants from the bulk population) could be present in FACS-sorted repertoires. Subsequent booster samples again held most clones from primary vaccination (96% CD4, about 86% CD8).

In making TCR cDNA, 5'RACE template switching added a universal primer site and UMIs to it. MiXCR was run by TCRdb on the 5' RACE reads, yielding one entry per CDR3 protein. This sample has some 240,000 distinct CDR3 sequences, with 3.6% found just once. The V gene's germline CDR1 is SGHRS and CDR2 YFSETQ. The CDR3 extends over 16 amino acids. Trimming left V 0 bases short and J 0 bases short, with 12 bases between. Sequences were derived from PBMCs, sampled 15 days after the yellow fever booster vaccination. The sequence was obtained from a man aged 18 to 29 who received the YFV17D yellow fever vaccine. J is TRBJ1-1 and V is TRBV5-1, with a weak D call TRBD1 (6 bases). CDR3 in amino acids: CASSLDRVLMNTEAFF. The CDR3 bases are TGCGCCAGCAGCTTGGACAGGGTCCTTATGAACACTGAAGCTTTCTTT.